These 18 T cell receptor beta chains originate from one sample sequenced in a study of T cell repertoires in cytomegalovirus infection. Each CDR3 protein is one row after TCRdb ran MiXCR on the reads. The data show some 390,000 distinct CDR3 sequences, about a sixth seen once. The specimen sequenced was PBMCs. The receptors shown here come from a human donor in good health (CMV status not recorded). Some clones in this sample may be carry-over from other donors' samples.

The chain recombines TRBV10-2 with TRBJ2-5; the D gene is possibly TRBD2 (7 bases). This CDR3 has 14 residues. Germline V gives CDR1 WSHSY, CDR2 SAAADI. V lost 5 bases and J lost 5, with 15 bases in between. The CDR3 reads CASSWRGGGETQYF. The CDR3 DNA reads as TGCGCCAGCAGTTGGAGGGGGGGCGGGGAGACCCAGTACTTC.

The chain links TRBV2 to TRBJ1-2; TRBD1 might be the D (6 bases). Germline CDR1 and CDR2: SNHLY and FYNNEI. Trimming pared 1 base from V and 3 bases from J, leaving 15 bases between. This CDR3 comprises 16 residues. CDR3 region: CASSEEGQGQDYGYTF. The CDR3 DNA is TGTGCCAGCAGTGAAGAGGGGCAGGGACAAGACTATGGCTACACCTTC.

The sample holds many counts of this clonotype. The gene calls are TRBV7-2 and TRBJ1-6; no clear D. V lost 3 bases to trimming and J lost 4 bases, with 7 bases between them. CDR1 and CDR2 from the germline V gene are SGHTA and FQGNSA. There are 14 residues in the CDR3. CDR3 in amino acids: CASSFRKYNSPLHF. As DNA, the CDR3 is TGTGCCAGCAGCTTTAGGAAATATAATTCACCCCTCCACTTT.

This clonotype was counted only a few times. A read error may explain this, as a much larger clone is one base away. The rearrangement joins TRBV7-6 to TRBJ2-3; tentative D call: TRBD2 (5 bases). The CDR3 sequence is 12 residues long. CDR1 and CDR2 from the germline V gene are SGHVS and FNYEAQ. The germline V and J ends were trimmed by 6 bases and 1 base, with 5 bases remaining between them. In nucleotides, the CDR3 is TGTGCCAGCAGAGCGGGCACAGATACGCAGTATTTT. This sequence encodes CASRAGTDTQYF. The full variable domain, with the rest looked up from reference TRBV7-6 and TRBJ2-3, is GAGVSQSPRYKVTKRGQDVALRCDPISGHVSLYWYRQALGQGPEFLTYFNYEAQQDKSGLPNDRFSAERPEGSISTLTIQRTEQRDSAMYRCASRAGTDTQYFGPGTRLTVL.

This clonotype was found many times. This chain connects TRBV7-2 to TRBJ2-1; 7 nucleotides agree with TRBD2. With V trimmed by 6 bases and J by 2 bases, 7 bases remained unmatched. Germline loops: CDR1 SGHTA, CDR2 FQGNSA. CDR3 length: 15 amino acids. The CDR3 loop is CASRAPSGAYNEQFF. CDR3 coding DNA: TGTGCCAGCAGGGCCCCTAGCGGTGCCTACAATGAGCAGTTCTTC.

This clonotype was picked up many times. The chain joins TRBV11-2 to TRBJ2-4; TRBD2 agrees at 7 bases. CDR3 length: 16 amino acids. Trimming took 4 bases from V and 0 from J; bases not matched to a gene: 6. The V gene's germline CDR1 is SGHAT and CDR2 FQNNGV. As DNA, the CDR3 is TGTGCCAGCAGCTCCTACCAGCGGGGAGCCAAAAACATTCAGTACTTC. Its translation: CASSSYQRGAKNIQYF.

As regards this clonotype: A read error may produce the germline difference seen at one junction end. The chain combines TRBV7-8 with TRBJ1-2, with 7 nucleotides matching TRBD1. Germline V gives CDR1 SGHVS, CDR2 FQNEAQ. The CDR3 contains 14 residues. The CDR3: CASSRGQFNYGFTF. Written as DNA, the CDR3 is TGTGCCAGCAGCAGGGGACAGTTCAACTATGGCTTCACCTTC.

This clonotype was seen only a few times. The chain recombines TRBV20-1 with TRBJ1-1, with 7 bases fitting TRBD1. With 4 bases clipped from V and 6 bases from J, the junction kept 5 bases outside the gene matches. The CDR3 consists of 12 residues. Germline CDR1 reads DFQATT; CDR2 reads SNEGSKA (reference sequence). CDR3 coding DNA: TGCAGTGCTACACGACAGGGCCCTGAAGCTTTCTTT. Translated: CSATRQGPEAFF.

The table lists this clonotype with many counts. V is TRBV7-2 and J is TRBJ2-1; maybe TRBD2 (6 bases). The CDR3 runs to 14 residues. The germline V and J ends were trimmed by 1 base and 8 bases, with 12 bases remaining between them. Germline CDR1 and CDR2: SGHTA and FQGNSA. This CDR3 reads CASSLDWEEDEQFF. The CDR3 DNA is TGTGCCAGCAGCTTAGATTGGGAGGAGGATGAGCAGTTCTTC.

This clonotype was seen a few times. This sequence joins TRBV6-1 and TRBJ1-6, with D maybe TRBD1 (5 bases). V gave up 2 bases and J gave up 7 bases, with 18 bases separating them. The CDR3 extends over 17 amino acids. Germline assignment: CDR1 MNHNS and CDR2 SASEGT. The CDR3 bases are TGTGCCAGCAGTGAAATTGTTCTTAGGCGGGGGAATTCACCCCTCCACTTT. Residues: CASSEIVLRRGNSPLHF.

In its sample, this clonotype was seen many times. This chain connects TRBV7-2 to TRBJ1-5, with no clear D. In germline, CDR1 is SGHTA, CDR2 FQGNSA. V was trimmed by 5 bases and J by 0 bases, leaving 11 bases between them. The CDR3 runs to 15 residues. For the CDR3, the DNA is TGTGCCAGCAGCCCGGTAGGTCTTAGCAATCAGCCCCAGCATTTT. This sequence encodes CASSPVGLSNQPQHF.

This clonotype was counted ten times or more. The chain is built from TRBV12-3 or TRBV12-4 and TRBJ2-1; tentatively, D is TRBD2 (7 bases). V gave up 6 bases and J gave up 7 bases, with 19 bases separating them. CDR3 length: 15 residues. In DNA, the CDR3 is TGTGCCAGCAGCCGGGGGGCCTACCTGAGGAATGAGCAGTTCTTC. Translation: CASSRGAYLRNEQFF.

About this clonotype itself: One junction end disagrees with the germline gene, perhaps due to a read error. The rearrangement uses TRBV7-4 and TRBJ2-1; 10 positions agree with TRBD2. CDR3 length: 14 residues. The germline V gene encodes CDR1 SGHVT and CDR2 SQSDAQ. Here the CDR3 DNA reads TGTGCCAGCAGTATAGGACTAGCGGACAACGAGCAGTTCTTC. Translating it yields CASSIGLADNEQFF.

V and J are TRBV20-1 and TRBJ1-5; the D gene is possibly TRBD1 (5 bases). Looked up from germline, CDR1 is DFQATT and CDR2 is SNEGSKA (reference sequence). V lost 0 bases and J 5 bases, leaving 17 bases between the germline ends. This CDR3 has 16 residues. CDR3 loop: CSARDFRGGTDQPQHF. The CDR3 bases are TGCAGTGCTAGAGATTTTCGGGGGGGAACAGATCAGCCCCAGCATTTT.

This clonotype has more than one count but fewer than ten. The chain links TRBV7-9 to TRBJ2-5, with D perhaps TRBD1 (5 bases). This CDR3 comprises 13 residues. Germline lookup yields CDR1 SEHNR and CDR2 FQNEAQ (reference sequence). Trimming left V 3 bases short and J 7 bases short, with 12 bases between. The CDR3 DNA is TGTGCCAGCAGCTTGACAGAAAGAGGGACCCAGTACTTC. Translating gives CASSLTERGTQYF.

This clonotype has more than one count but fewer than ten. The rearrangement links TRBV11-3 to TRBJ1-1, with D possibly TRBD1 on 6 matching bases. The CDR3 runs to 15 residues. V dropped 2 bases and J dropped 4 bases, with 14 bases sitting between them. Looked up from germline, CDR1 is SGHNT and CDR2 is YENEEA. The CDR3 protein is CASSLNPGEATEAFF. In nucleotides, the CDR3 is TGTGCCAGCAGCTTAAACCCAGGGGAGGCCACTGAAGCTTTCTTT.

This chain uses TRBV11-1 with TRBJ1-1; possible D gene TRBD1, 5 bases. The ends were cut back, 3 bases at V and 0 bases at J, with 11 bases in the middle. The germline gives CDR1 SGHAT, CDR2 FQDESV (reference sequence). The CDR3 has 15 amino acids. The CDR3 DNA reads TGTGCCAGCAGCTTTCGTGGGACGATGAACACTGAAGCTTTCTTT. Its translation is CASSFRGTMNTEAFF.

This chain uses TRBV7-6 with TRBJ2-7, with D possibly TRBD2 on 6 matching bases. The V gene lost 3 bases and the J gene lost 7 bases, with 13 bases spanning the gap. CDR3 size: 13 residues. In germline, CDR1 is SGHVS, CDR2 FNYEAQ. The CDR3 sequence is CASSFHGAGEQYF. CDR3 bases: TGTGCCAGCAGCTTTCATGGGGCGGGAGAGCAGTACTTC.